This TCR beta chain stems from a study of vaccination and CD4 T cells after COVID-19. The wider study: Two of the convalescents were Hispanic, and convalescents were six males and four females. In the control cultures, a CEFX pool, an HIV-1 Nef pool, or no peptide was supplied.

Treatment defined: roughly 11-day PBMC culture with coronavirus spike peptide pools or control peptides (ViraFEST assay). Gathered ahead of the COVID-19 pandemic (2011-2018) were the CD4+ T cells of the unexposed donor. ViraFEST used peptide pools to expand antigen-specific T cells before TCR sequencing. Cells permitting, SARS-CoV-2 S/N and four cold-coronavirus spikes were tested on unexposed-donor CD4+ T cells. The Oncomine TCR Beta short-read assay generated sequence data from the DNA of cultured CD4+ T cells. Using the QIAamp micro DNA kit, genomic DNA was extracted from the CD4+ T cells that had been cultured. MiXCR was run by TCRdb on the PCR reads, yielding one entry per CDR3 protein. The sample lists 12,000 or so distinct CDR3 sequences, more than 35% occurring once. A remark on this clonotype: Its antigen is currently unknown.

The V end was cut by 3 bases, the J end by 2 bases, with 16 bases between. Germline V gives CDR1 SEHNR, CDR2 FQNEAQ (reference sequence). This CDR3 contains 16 residues. The specimen was CD4+ T cells from blood, cultured in vitro. The sequence came from a human donor in good health. This chain uses TRBV7-9 with TRBJ1-2; weak D call: TRBD1 (5 bases). As DNA, the CDR3 is TGTGCCAGCAGCTTTCTTATTGGGACCGAGAACTATGGCTACACCTTC. This encodes CASSFLIGTENYGYTF.